The rows below give T cell receptor beta chains drawn from one sample of a study of cytomegalovirus exposure and HLA in healthy donors. The table came from immunoSEQ multiplex PCR; TCRdb's copy has only in-frame clones and leaves some out. The data contain about 97,000 clones, over 75% of them seen just once; the ten biggest clones take up more than 4.5%. Input material: PBMCs. These receptors all stem from a man in his forties in good health and CMV-seropositive. CDR3s include the opening cysteine and the closing phenylalanine or tryptophan. Fields, in order: CDR3 protein, CDR3 DNA, J gene, D gene, clone size, V gene. D genes are given only for firm matches. The size entry is marked missing in some rows and otherwise reads once, few, many or a size class.

CASSPRFVSNQPQHF,TGTGCCAGCAGCCCACGGTTCGTTAGCAATCAGCCCCAGCATTTT,TRBJ1-5,-,once,TRBV27
CASSLLRGGVETQYF,TGTGCCAGCAGCTTATTACGGGGGGGGGTAGAGACCCAGTACTTC,TRBJ2-5,TRBD2,-,TRBV7-6
CASSQGTGGFQPQHF,TGTGCCAGCAGCCAGGGGACAGGGGGCTTCCAGCCCCAGCATTTT,TRBJ1-5,TRBD1,-,TRBV11-2
CASSGGQGRAIQYF,TGTGCCAGCAGCGGTGGACAGGGGAGGGCCATTCAGTACTTC,TRBJ2-4,TRBD1,once,TRBV2
CASARARLNTEAFF,TGTGCCAGCGCGAGGGCCCGACTGAACACTGAAGCTTTCTTT,TRBJ1-1,-,-,TRBV6-5
CASIDISYQPQHF,TGTGCCAGCATTGACATTTCATATCAGCCCCAGCATTTT,TRBJ1-5,-,-,TRBV28
CAIGPQGVTEAFF,TGTGCCATCGGACCACAGGGTGTCACTGAAGCTTTCTTT,TRBJ1-1,-,-,TRBV10-3
CASSYMNTEAFF,TGTGCCAGCAGTTATATGAACACTGAAGCTTTCTTT,TRBJ1-1,-,-,TRBV7-2
CASSVAPTGDTQYF,TGTGCCAGCAGCGTAGCCCCGACAGGGGATACGCAGTATTTT,TRBJ2-3,TRBD1,-,TRBV9
CASRGQGMNTEAFF,TGCGCCAGCAGAGGACAGGGAATGAACACTGAAGCTTTCTTT,TRBJ1-1,TRBD1,-,TRBV10-1
CATSRDRRGTGGSQPQHF,TGTGCCACCAGCAGAGATCGCAGGGGGACAGGGGGTAGTCAGCCCCAGCATTTT,TRBJ1-5,TRBD1,-,TRBV15
CASSSWAGRVMNTEAFF,TGTGCCAGCAGCTCTTGGGCAGGGCGAGTCATGAACACTGAAGCTTTCTTT,TRBJ1-1,-,-,TRBV11-2
CASSSFAGTGGVGQYF,TGTGCCAGCAGCTCCTTTGCCGGGACAGGGGGCGTGGGTCAGTACTTC,TRBJ2-4,TRBD1,-,TRBV7-2
CASSYGVAGGPDTQYF,TGTGCCAGCAGTTACGGGGTAGCGGGAGGGCCAGATACGCAGTATTTT,TRBJ2-3,TRBD2,-,TRBV6-5
CATSIYPYEQYF,TGTGCCACCAGCATCTATCCCTACGAGCAGTACTTC,TRBJ2-7,-,-,TRBV15
CASSLQGAETQYF,TGTGCTAGCAGCTTACAGGGGGCAGAGACCCAGTACTTC,TRBJ2-5,TRBD1,-,TRBV7-7
CAISEGGSSYNEQFF,TGTGCCATCAGTGAGGGTGGGAGCTCCTACAATGAGCAGTTCTTC,TRBJ2-1,-,-,TRBV10-3
CASSLTTSGGLSSYEQYF,TGCGCCAGCAGCTTGACCACTAGCGGGGGCTTATCCTCCTACGAGCAGTACTTC,TRBJ2-7,TRBD2,-,TRBV5-1
CASSLVGGVYGYTF,TGTGCCAGCAGCCTAGTAGGAGGGGTTTATGGCTACACCTTC,TRBJ1-2,-,-,TRBV11-2
CASSLDLQGPLREQYF,TGTGCCAGCAGCTTGGATCTCCAGGGGCCTTTACGGGAGCAGTACTTC,TRBJ2-7,-,-,TRBV5-5
CASSGTTNTGELFF,TGTGCCAGCAGCGGGACAACCAACACCGGGGAGCTGTTTTTT,TRBJ2-2,-,once,TRBV7-2
CASSPPARGRYEQYF,TGTGCCAGCAGCCCTCCGGCGAGAGGGAGGTACGAGCAGTACTTC,TRBJ2-7,-,-,TRBV6-6